The rows below give T cell receptor beta chains drawn from one sample of a study of T cell responses to AZD1222 COVID-19 vaccine. Repertoires were generated with immunoSEQ multiplex PCR, while TCRdb's copy carries only in-frame clones and drops some. The repertoire holds around 130,000 clones, with 70% to 90% as singletons. This material consisted of peripheral blood, taken on day 0 of AZD1222 vaccination. Receptor source: an adult in good health. Both conserved end residues are part of each CDR3. Each record gives: CDR3 protein, CDR3 DNA, V gene, D gene, CDR3 length, J gene, clone size. The D gene is left open where the match is weak. Expanded clones get a size class; other rows say once, few or many, or leave the size out.

CASRRPLTSSSNYGYTF	TGTGCCAGCAGACGACCCCTGACATCCTCCTCTAACTATGGCTACACCTTC	TRBV2	.	17	TRBJ1-2	.
CASREDSRLDYGYTF	TGTGCCAGCAGAGAAGATTCCCGGCTAGACTATGGCTACACCTTC	TRBV28	.	15	TRBJ1-2	.
CASSLGQGADTIYF	TGTGCCAGCAGCCTGGGACAGGGGGCAGACACCATATATTTT	TRBV6-5	TRBD1	14	TRBJ1-3	.
CATSRGPTGQETQYF	TGTGCCACCAGTAGAGGCCCTACGGGGCAAGAGACCCAGTACTTC	TRBV24-1	.	15	TRBJ2-5	.
CASSLIRQPQHF	TGTGCCAGCAGCTTGATTCGTCAGCCCCAGCATTTT	TRBV5-8	.	12	TRBJ1-5	.
CASSFPNSPLHF	TGTGCCAGCAGTTTCCCTAATTCACCCCTCCACTTT	TRBV12-3/TRBV12-4	.	12	TRBJ1-6	once
CASSYLQAGLIQTQYF	TGTGCCAGCAGTTACCTCCAAGCGGGCCTGATCCAGACCCAGTACTTC	TRBV6-2/TRBV6-3	.	16	TRBJ2-5	.
CASRALAGGKYEQFF	TGTGCCAGCAGGGCTCTAGCGGGGGGGAAATATGAGCAGTTCTTC	TRBV6-5	TRBD2	15	TRBJ2-1	.
CASSQLSGTGNEQFF	TGCGCCAGCAGCCAACTTAGCGGGACGGGCAATGAGCAGTTCTTC	TRBV4-3	TRBD2	15	TRBJ2-1	.
CASSDGHTGNYGYTF	TGCGCCAGCAGCGATGGCCACACAGGGAACTATGGCTACACCTTC	TRBV5-1	.	15	TRBJ1-2	.
CARDPGQNNSPLHF	TGTGCCAGAGACCCGGGACAGAATAATTCACCCCTCCACTTT	TRBV2	TRBD1	14	TRBJ1-6	.
CASSLGLGQNIQYF	TGTGCCAGCAGCTTAGGTCTAGGTCAAAACATTCAGTACTTC	TRBV7-2	.	14	TRBJ2-4	.
CASSIGGFGEKLFF	TGTGCCAGTAGTATAGGAGGGTTCGGGGAAAAACTGTTTTTT	TRBV19	.	14	TRBJ1-4	.
CASSGGTANTEAFF	TGTGCCAGCAGCGGAGGGACAGCGAACACTGAAGCTTTCTTT	TRBV7-2	TRBD1	14	TRBJ1-1	.
CSASLGHEKLFF	TGCAGTGCTAGTTTGGGGCACGAAAAACTGTTTTTT	TRBV20-1	.	12	TRBJ1-4	.
CASSERTGGGSNYGYTF	TGTGCCAGCAGTGAGCGGACAGGGGGCGGCTCAAACTATGGCTACACCTTC	TRBV6-1	TRBD1	17	TRBJ1-2	.
CASSQANTGAGNTIYF	TGCGCCAGCAGCCAAGCTAATACAGGGGCTGGAAACACCATATATTTT	TRBV4-3	TRBD1	16	TRBJ1-3	.
CASSKEGTNEKLFF	TGTGCCAGCTCGAAGGAGGGAACTAATGAAAAACTGTTTTTT	TRBV6-5	.	14	TRBJ1-4	once
CASSLTGDGLLDTEAFF	TGTGCCAGCAGCTTAACGGGCGACGGCCTTCTAGACACTGAAGCTTTCTTT	TRBV7-3	.	17	TRBJ1-1	.
CATARGYRGEKLFF	TGTGCCACCGCCAGAGGTTACAGAGGTGAAAAACTGTTTTTT	TRBV19	.	14	TRBJ1-4	.
CASSPPSRDNGLGEQYF	TGTGCCAGCTCACCACCGTCCCGGGACAACGGTTTGGGCGAGCAGTACTTC	TRBV18	.	17	TRBJ2-7	.
CASSFVGGVNTEAFF	TGCGCCAGCAGCTTTGTCGGCGGAGTGAACACTGAAGCTTTCTTT	TRBV5-1	.	15	TRBJ1-1	.